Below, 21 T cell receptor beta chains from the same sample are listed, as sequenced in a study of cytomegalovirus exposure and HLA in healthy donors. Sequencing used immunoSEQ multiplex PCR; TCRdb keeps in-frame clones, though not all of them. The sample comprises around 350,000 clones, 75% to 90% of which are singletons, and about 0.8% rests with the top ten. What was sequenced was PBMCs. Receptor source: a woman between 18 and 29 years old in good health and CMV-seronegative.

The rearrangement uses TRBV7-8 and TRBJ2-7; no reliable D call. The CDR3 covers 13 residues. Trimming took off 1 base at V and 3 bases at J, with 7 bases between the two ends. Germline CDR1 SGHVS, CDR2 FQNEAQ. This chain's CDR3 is CASSLDPFYEQYF. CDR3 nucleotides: TGTGCCAGCAGCTTAGATCCCTTCTACGAGCAGTACTTC. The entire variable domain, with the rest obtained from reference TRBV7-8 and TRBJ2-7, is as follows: GAGVSQSPRYKVAKRGQDVALRCDPISGHVSLFWYQQALGQGPEFLTYFQNEAQLDKSGLPSDRFFAERPEGSVSTLKIQRTQQEDSAVYLCASSLDPFYEQYFGPGTRLTVT.

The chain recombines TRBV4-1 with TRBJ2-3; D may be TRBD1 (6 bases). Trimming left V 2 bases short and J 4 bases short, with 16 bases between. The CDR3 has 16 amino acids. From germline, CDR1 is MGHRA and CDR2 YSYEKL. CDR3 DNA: TGCGCCAGCAGCCAACCCCCGGGACACGGTCCAGATACGCAGTATTTT. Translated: CASSQPPGHGPDTQYF.

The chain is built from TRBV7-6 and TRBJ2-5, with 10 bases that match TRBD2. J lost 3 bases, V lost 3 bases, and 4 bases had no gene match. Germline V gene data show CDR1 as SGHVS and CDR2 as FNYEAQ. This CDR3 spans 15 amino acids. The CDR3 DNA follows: TGTGCCAGCAGCTTGGAAGCGGGGGGGAAAGAGACCCAGTACTTC. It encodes CASSLEAGGKETQYF.

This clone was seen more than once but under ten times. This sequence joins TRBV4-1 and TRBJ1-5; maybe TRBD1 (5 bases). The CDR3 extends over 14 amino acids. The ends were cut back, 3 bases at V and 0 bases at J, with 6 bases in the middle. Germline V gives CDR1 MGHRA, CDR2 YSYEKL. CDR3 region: CASSHRDSNQPQHF. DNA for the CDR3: TGCGCCAGCAGCCACAGGGATAGCAATCAGCCCCAGCATTTT.

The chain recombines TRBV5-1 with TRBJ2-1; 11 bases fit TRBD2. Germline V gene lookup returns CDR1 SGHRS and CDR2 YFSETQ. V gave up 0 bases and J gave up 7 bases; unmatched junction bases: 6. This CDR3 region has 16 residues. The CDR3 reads CASSLARLAGKNEQFF. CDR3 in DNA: TGCGCCAGCAGCTTGGCCAGACTAGCGGGAAAGAATGAGCAGTTCTTC.

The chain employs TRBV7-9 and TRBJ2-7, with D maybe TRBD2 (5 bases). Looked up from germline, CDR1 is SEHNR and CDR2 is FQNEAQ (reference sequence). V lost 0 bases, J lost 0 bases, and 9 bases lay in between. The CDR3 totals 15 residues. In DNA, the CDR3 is TGTGCCAGCAGCTTAGCAGGAGACTACTCCTACGAGCAGTACTTC. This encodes CASSLAGDYSYEQYF.

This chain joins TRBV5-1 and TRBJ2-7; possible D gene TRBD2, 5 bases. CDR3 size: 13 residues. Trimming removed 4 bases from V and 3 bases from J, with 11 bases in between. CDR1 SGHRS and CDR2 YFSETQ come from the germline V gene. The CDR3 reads CASSLRTFYEQYF. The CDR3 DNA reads TGCGCCAGCAGCCTGAGGACTTTCTACGAGCAGTACTTC.

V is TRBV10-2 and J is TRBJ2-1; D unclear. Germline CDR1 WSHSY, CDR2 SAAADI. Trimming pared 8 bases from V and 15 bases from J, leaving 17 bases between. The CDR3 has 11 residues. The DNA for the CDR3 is TGCGCCAGCGTTCAAGGAGTGGTTGGGTTCTTC. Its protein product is CASVQGVVGFF.

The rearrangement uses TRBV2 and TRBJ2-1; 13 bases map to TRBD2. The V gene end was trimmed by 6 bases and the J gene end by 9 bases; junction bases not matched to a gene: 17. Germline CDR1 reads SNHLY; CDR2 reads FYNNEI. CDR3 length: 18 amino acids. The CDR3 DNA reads TGTGCCAGCAGGTATACAACACTAGCGGGGGGGTCAAGAGGTGAGCAGTTCTTC. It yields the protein CASRYTTLAGGSRGEQFF.

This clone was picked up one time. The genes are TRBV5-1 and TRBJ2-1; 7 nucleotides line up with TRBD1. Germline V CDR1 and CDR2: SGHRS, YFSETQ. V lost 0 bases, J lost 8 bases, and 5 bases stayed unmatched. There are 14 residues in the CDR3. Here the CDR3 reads CASSLGQGVDEQFF. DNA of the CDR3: TGCGCCAGCAGCTTGGGGCAGGGGGTAGATGAGCAGTTCTTC. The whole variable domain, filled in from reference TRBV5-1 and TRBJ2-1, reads KAGVTQTPRYLIKTRGQQVTLSCSPISGHRSVSWYQQTPGQGLQFLFEYFSETQRNKGNFPGRFSGRQFSNSRSEMNVSTLELGDSALYLCASSLGQGVDEQFFGPGTRLTVL.

CDR3 sequence reads: CASSQEVTVGNQPQHF. The CDR3 DNA sequence: TGCGCCAGCAGCCAAGAAGTCACGGTTGGCAATCAGCCCCAGCATTTT. The V and J genes are TRBV4-1 and TRBJ1-5; D is unresolved. The CDR3 sequence is 16 residues long. Per the germline V gene, CDR1 is MGHRA and CDR2 is YSYEKL. With 0 bases removed from V and 2 bases from J, the gap between germline ends came to 11 bases.

The CDR3 DNA is TGTGCCAGCAGCCCCAGGGGAGTGCTGGGGACCCAGTACTTC. It encodes CASSPRGVLGTQYF. The chain combines TRBV7-6 with TRBJ2-5; D possibly corresponds to TRBD1 (6 bases). This CDR3 region has 14 residues. V lost 5 bases and J 7 bases, leaving 17 bases between the germline ends. Germline lookup yields CDR1 SGHVS and CDR2 FNYEAQ.

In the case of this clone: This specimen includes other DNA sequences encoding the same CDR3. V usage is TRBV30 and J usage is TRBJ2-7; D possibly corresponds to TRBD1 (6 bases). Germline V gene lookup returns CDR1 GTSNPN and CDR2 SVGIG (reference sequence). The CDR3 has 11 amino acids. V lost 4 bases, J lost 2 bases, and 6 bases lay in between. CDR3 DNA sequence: TGTGCCTGGACAGGGGCCTACGAGCAGTACTTC. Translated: CAWTGAYEQYF.

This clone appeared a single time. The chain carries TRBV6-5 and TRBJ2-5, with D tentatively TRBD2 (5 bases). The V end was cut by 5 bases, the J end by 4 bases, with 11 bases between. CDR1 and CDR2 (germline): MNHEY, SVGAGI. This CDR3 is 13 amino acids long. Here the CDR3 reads CASSIIGRETQYF. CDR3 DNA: TGTGCCAGCAGTATAATAGGGAGAGAGACCCAGTACTTC.

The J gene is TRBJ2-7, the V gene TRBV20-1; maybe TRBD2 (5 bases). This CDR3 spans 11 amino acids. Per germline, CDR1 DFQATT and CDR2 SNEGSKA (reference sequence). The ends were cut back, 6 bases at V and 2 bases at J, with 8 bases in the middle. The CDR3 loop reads CSAELAYEQYF. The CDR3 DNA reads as TGCAGTGCGGAACTAGCCTACGAGCAGTACTTC.

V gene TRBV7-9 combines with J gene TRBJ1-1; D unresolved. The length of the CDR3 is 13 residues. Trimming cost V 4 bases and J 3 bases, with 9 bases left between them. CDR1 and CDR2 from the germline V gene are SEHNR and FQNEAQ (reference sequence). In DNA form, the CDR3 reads TGTGCCAGCAGCTCCGACTCACACACTGAAGCTTTCTTT. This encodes CASSSDSHTEAFF.

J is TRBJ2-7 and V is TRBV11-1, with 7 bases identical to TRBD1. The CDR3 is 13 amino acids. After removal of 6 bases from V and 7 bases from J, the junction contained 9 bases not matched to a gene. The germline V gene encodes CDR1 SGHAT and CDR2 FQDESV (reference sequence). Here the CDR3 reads CASRQTGAGEQYF. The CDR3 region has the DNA TGTGCCAGCAGACAAACAGGGGCGGGTGAGCAGTACTTC.

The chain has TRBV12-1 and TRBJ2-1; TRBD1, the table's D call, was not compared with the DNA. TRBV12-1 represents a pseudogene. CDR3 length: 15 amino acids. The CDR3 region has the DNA TGTGCCAGCAGCTCCCTGACAGGGCCCCCCGATGAGCAGTTCTTC. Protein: CASSSLTGPPDEQFF.

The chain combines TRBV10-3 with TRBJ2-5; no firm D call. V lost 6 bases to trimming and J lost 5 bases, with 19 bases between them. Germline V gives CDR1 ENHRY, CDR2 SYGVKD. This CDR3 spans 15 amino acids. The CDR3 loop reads CAISAQMSLRETQYF. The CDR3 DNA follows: TGTGCCATCAGCGCCCAAATGTCGCTACGGGAGACCCAGTACTTC.

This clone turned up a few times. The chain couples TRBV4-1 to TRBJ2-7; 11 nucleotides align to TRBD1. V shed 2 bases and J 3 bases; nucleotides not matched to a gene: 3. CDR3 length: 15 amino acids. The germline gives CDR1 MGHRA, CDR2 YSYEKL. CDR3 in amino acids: CASSQPGTGGYEQYF. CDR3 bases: TGCGCCAGCAGCCAACCCGGGACAGGGGGCTACGAGCAGTACTTC.

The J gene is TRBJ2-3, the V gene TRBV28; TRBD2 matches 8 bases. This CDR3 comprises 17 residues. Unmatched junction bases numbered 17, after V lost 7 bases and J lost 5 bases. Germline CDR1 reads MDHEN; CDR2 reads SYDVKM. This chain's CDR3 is CASKGVGREVGGDTQYF. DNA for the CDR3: TGTGCCAGCAAGGGAGTGGGGCGGGAGGTTGGAGGAGATACGCAGTATTTT. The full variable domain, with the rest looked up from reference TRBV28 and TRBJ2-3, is DVKVTQSSRYLVKRTGEKVFLECVQDMDHENMFWYRQDPGLGLRLIYFSYDVKMKEKGDIPEGYSVSREKKERFSLILESASTNQTSMYLCASKGVGREVGGDTQYFGPGTRLTVL.